The clone carrying this T cell receptor (beta chain) was counted ten times or more. This entry comes from a study of blood T cell repertoires in COVID-19. Study at large: Donors in the United States, Italy and Spain gave samples during acute or convalescent COVID-19. Sources were T cells, B-cell-depleted T cells, or PBMCs; the material itself was cDNA or gDNA.

Seattle patients were enrolled during active infection and followed longitudinally. The CDR3 spans 11 residues. The V gene lost 5 bases and the J gene lost 4 bases, with 6 bases spanning the gap. In the original analysis: Estimation of nucleated cell counts relied on the amplification of reference gene primers. Produced via immunoSEQ multiplex PCR; TCRdb's table is partial and in-frame only. From that table come the V and J calls and clone size; the DNA was used to work out D and trimming. Here the sample spans 350,000 to 450,000 clones, approximately 89% being singletons. This TCR came from a woman in her fifties or sixties with COVID-19, enrolled during active disease. Sequencing used peripheral blood. This chain links TRBV12-3 or TRBV12-4 with TRBJ2-7, with D perhaps matching TRBD2 (5 bases). As DNA, the CDR3 is TGTGCCAGCAGTCAGCGGTACGAGCAGTACTTC. Translating gives CASSQRYEQYF.